This T cell receptor beta chain was sequenced during a study of blood T cell repertoires in COVID-19. Study summary: The samples span acute and convalescent COVID-19 from the United States, Italy and Spain.

Original analysis: Using reference gene primer amplification, nucleated cell counts were estimated. TCRdb keeps only in-frame clones here, not all; method: immunoSEQ multiplex PCR. Clone size and the V and J calls come from that table; the DNA yielded D and trimming. The sample contains some 56,000 clones, 65% to 85% of which appear only once. V gave up 2 bases and J gave up 2 bases, with 16 bases separating them. The germline V gene encodes CDR1 LNHDA and CDR2 SQIVND (reference sequence). The CDR3 covers 16 residues. This TCR was sampled from a man of 80 years or more with COVID-19, enrolled during active disease. What was sequenced was peripheral blood. The chain recombines TRBV19 with TRBJ2-7; D might be TRBD1 (5 bases). Written as DNA, the CDR3 is TGTGCCAGTAGTATAACGGAGACAGCCACGGCCTACGAGCAGTACGTC. It is translated as CASSITETATAYEQYV.